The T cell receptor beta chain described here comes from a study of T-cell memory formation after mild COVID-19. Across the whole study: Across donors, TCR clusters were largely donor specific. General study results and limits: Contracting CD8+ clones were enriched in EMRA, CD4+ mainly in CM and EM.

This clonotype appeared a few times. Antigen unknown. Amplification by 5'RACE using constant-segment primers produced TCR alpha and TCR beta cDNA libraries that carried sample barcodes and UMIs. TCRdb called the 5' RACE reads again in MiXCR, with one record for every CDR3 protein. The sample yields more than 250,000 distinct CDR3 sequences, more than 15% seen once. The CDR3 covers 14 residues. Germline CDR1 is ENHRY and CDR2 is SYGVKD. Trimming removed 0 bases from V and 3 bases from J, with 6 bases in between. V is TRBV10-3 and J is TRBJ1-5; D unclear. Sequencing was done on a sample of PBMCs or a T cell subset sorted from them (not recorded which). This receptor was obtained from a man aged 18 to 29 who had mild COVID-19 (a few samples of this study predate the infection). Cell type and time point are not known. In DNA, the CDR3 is TGTGCCATCAGTGAGTCCCCCCACAATCAGCCCCAGCATTTT. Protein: CAISESPHNQPQHF.